Listed here are 14 T cell receptor beta chains from one sample, sequenced in a study of blood T cell repertoires in COVID-19. The protocol was immunoSEQ multiplex PCR, while the TCRdb copy is restricted to in-frame clones and leaves out a portion. The sample lists 200,000 to 300,000 clones, approximately 82% occurring once. The sequenced sample was peripheral blood. These receptors were collected from a man aged 40-55 years who had recovered from COVID-19.

The chain combines TRBV9 with TRBJ1-3; unclear D gene. Germline V gives CDR1 SGDLS, CDR2 YYNGEE. The CDR3 spans 17 residues. The germline V and J ends were trimmed by 0 bases and 0 bases, with 13 bases remaining between them. Written as DNA, the CDR3 is TGTGCCAGCAGCGTAGCTGGCGGCTTCTTCTCTGGAAACACCATATATTTT. Translated, it gives CASSVAGGFFSGNTIYF.

The rearrangement uses TRBV5-6 and TRBJ2-5; 8 bases fit TRBD2. V lost 2 bases, J lost 11 bases, and 8 bases stayed unmatched. The CDR3 totals 13 residues. Germline V gene sequence: CDR1 SGHDT, CDR2 YYEEEE. The CDR3 sequence: CASSLPSGSAQYF. CDR3 sequence (DNA): TGTGCCAGCAGCTTACCTAGCGGGTCGGCTCAGTACTTC.

The chain links TRBV9 to TRBJ1-1; TRBD1 agrees at 8 bases. Germline V CDR1 and CDR2: SGDLS, YYNGEE. The CDR3 is made up of 14 amino acids. V was pared by 0 bases and J by 4 bases, with 2 bases of the junction left unmatched. CDR3 nucleotides: TGTGCCAGCAGCGTAGGAGGACAGGGCACTGAAGCTTTCTTT. This translates into CASSVGGQGTEAFF. Full variable domain (missing parts from reference TRBV9 and TRBJ1-1): DSGVTQTPKHLITATGQRVTLRCSPRSGDLSVYWYQQSLDQGLQFLIQYYNGEERAKGNILERFSAQQFPDLHSELNLSSLELGDSALYFCASSVGGQGTEAFFGQGTRLTVV.

A single count supports this clone. V is TRBV6-5 and J is TRBJ1-2; perhaps TRBD1 as D (6 bases). Germline V CDR1 and CDR2: MNHEY, SVGAGI. The CDR3 spans 13 residues. V was shortened by 7 bases and J by 0 bases, with 9 bases between the two germline ends. Written as DNA, the CDR3 is TGTGCCAGCACCCGGACAGCTAACTATGGCTACACCTTC. Translation gives CASTRTANYGYTF.

This chain uses TRBV7-2 with TRBJ2-1, with 9 positions matching TRBD1. Germline V CDR1 and CDR2: SGHTA, FQGNSA. V gave up 6 bases and J gave up 4 bases; unmatched junction bases: 16. The CDR3 loop spans 18 amino acids. The CDR3, as DNA: TGTGCCAGCAGTCGCAGAACGAGCCGGGACAGGGTGTACAATGAGCAGTTCTTC. It specifies CASSRRTSRDRVYNEQFF.

This clone has more than one count but fewer than ten. The V call is TRBV18, the J call TRBJ2-7; D might be TRBD2 (5 bases). Germline V gene sequence: CDR1 KGHSH, CDR2 LQKENI. Trimming removed 0 bases from V and 7 bases from J, with 10 bases in between. This CDR3 is 13 amino acids long. The CDR3 protein is CASSPPGRGEQYF. As DNA, the CDR3 is TGTGCCAGCTCACCACCGGGCCGAGGGGAGCAGTACTTC. Based on the CDR3 plus reference TRBV18 and TRBJ2-7, the full variable domain is NAGVMQNPRHLVRRRGQEARLRCSPMKGHSHVYWYRQLPEEGLKFMVYLQKENIIDESGMPKERFSAEFPKEGPSILRIQQVVRGDSAAYFCASSPPGRGEQYFGPGTRLTVT.

The chain carries TRBV6-5 and TRBJ1-2, with 10 bases matching TRBD1. Germline CDR1 is MNHEY and CDR2 is SVGAGI. V lost 9 bases to trimming and J lost 7 bases; unmatched junction nucleotides: 14. The CDR3 is 15 residues long. The CDR3 bases are TGTGCCAGAATCCTTCGAGGGACAGGGGTGGGTGGCTACACCTTC. Protein sequence: CARILRGTGVGGYTF.

The V call is TRBV6-6, the J call TRBJ2-7; weak D call: TRBD1 (6 bases). The length of the CDR3 is 14 residues. Germline V gene lookup returns CDR1 MNHNY and CDR2 SVGAGI (reference sequence). Trimming took off 0 bases at V and 1 base at J, with 7 bases between the two ends. For the CDR3, the DNA is TGTGCCAGCAGTTACTCCGGACAGTCCTACGAGCAGTACTTC. Protein: CASSYSGQSYEQYF.

The chain uses TRBV19 and TRBJ2-1; perhaps TRBD1 as D (7 bases). This CDR3 contains 17 residues. Germline V gene lookup returns CDR1 LNHDA and CDR2 SQIVND (reference sequence). With 0 bases removed from V and 3 bases from J, the gap between germline ends came to 15 bases. CDR3: CASSIEARGVFYNEQFF. CDR3 DNA: TGTGCCAGTAGTATAGAGGCCAGGGGGGTTTTCTACAATGAGCAGTTCTTC.

The CDR3 DNA is TGTGCCAGCAGTAAGACAGGGGCGGCCTACGAGCAGTACTTC. This translates into CASSKTGAAYEQYF. The chain combines TRBV27 with TRBJ2-7; 8 nucleotides align to TRBD1. CDR3 length equals 14 residues. Germline lookup yields CDR1 MNHEY and CDR2 SMNVEV (reference sequence). The V and J ends lost 5 bases and 2 bases, in that order; junction bases with no gene match: 5.

The V gene is TRBV15, the J gene TRBJ1-4; 8 nucleotides match TRBD1. J was trimmed by 6 bases and V by 3 bases; bases with no gene match: 6. Germline V gives CDR1 LNHNV, CDR2 YYDKDF (reference sequence). The CDR3 contains 15 residues. CDR3 in DNA: TGTGCCACCAGCAGGGCAGGGGGCGGTTATGAAAAACTGTTTTTT. Its protein product is CATSRAGGGYEKLFF.

The genes are TRBV6-5 and TRBJ1-1; a possible D gene is TRBD1 (5 bases). Germline V lookup: CDR1 MNHEY, CDR2 SVGAGI. The CDR3 runs 13 residues. V was cut by 0 bases and J by 10 bases, with 12 bases left in between. The CDR3 bases are TGTGCCAGCAGTTACTCAGACCGGGGGGGAGCTTTCTTT. This sequence encodes CASSYSDRGGAFF.

The rearrangement links TRBV4-2 to TRBJ1-2; 11 bases match TRBD1. CDR1 LGHNA and CDR2 YNFKEQ come from the germline V gene. The ends lost 4 bases at V and 5 bases at J; junction bases unmatched: 6. The CDR3 length is 15 residues. The CDR3 nucleotides are TGTGCCAGCAGCCTCTCCGGGACAGGGGGGTATGGCTACACCTTC. The encoded protein is CASSLSGTGGYGYTF.

The genes are TRBV7-2 and TRBJ2-7; 10 bases are shared with TRBD1. The CDR3 contains 12 residues. J gave up 6 bases and V 8 bases, and 4 bases lay outside the gene matches. Germline CDR1 is SGHTA and CDR2 is FQGNSA. The CDR3 DNA sequence: TGTGCCAGCTCCGGGACAGGGGTCGAGCAGTACTTC. Translating gives CASSGTGVEQYF.